The rows below give T cell receptor beta chains drawn from one sample of a study of response to subunit inactivated influenza vaccine. TCRdb independently ran MiXCR on the RT-PCR reads; one entry per CDR3 protein. The sample lists about 540,000 distinct CDR3 sequences; roughly 25% were seen once. These data were also filed under a second study, of T cells expressing NK-cell markers.

The sequenced sample was CD4+ T cells sorted from PBMCs, obtained 11 to 12 days after vaccination. The receptor source for this set is a man over 45 who received an inactivated influenza vaccine. Each CDR3 is given with its conserved first and last residue. A D gene is named only where the DNA matches it firmly. Only some rows state a clone size, as once, few, many or a class for expanded clones.

V gene	J gene	D gene	clone size	CDR3 protein	CDR3 DNA
TRBV20-1	TRBJ1-1	NA	NA	CSARGDNLNTEAFF	TGCAGTGCTAGAGGGGACAATCTGAACACTGAAGCTTTCTTT
TRBV20-1	TRBJ2-2	NA	NA	CSARDAGELFF	TGCAGTGCTAGAGATGCCGGGGAGCTGTTTTTT
TRBV9	TRBJ2-3	TRBD2	NA	CASSSRGGGDTQYF	TGTGCCAGCAGCTCCCGGGGGGGGGGAGATACGCAGTATTTT
TRBV9	TRBJ2-4	NA	few	CASSKWGIGSKNIQYF	TGTGCCAGCAGCAAATGGGGGATTGGATCCAAAAACATTCAGTACTTC
TRBV28	TRBJ2-7	TRBD1	NA	CASSHYRQGARYEQYF	TGTGCCAGCAGTCACTATCGACAGGGGGCGAGGTACGAGCAGTACTTC
TRBV7-2	TRBJ1-5	TRBD1	NA	CASSHRDRTNQPQHF	TGTGCCAGCAGCCACCGGGACAGGACGAATCAGCCCCAGCATTTT
TRBV4-2	TRBJ2-7	NA	NA	CASSQELARDEQYF	TGTGCCAGCAGCCAAGAGCTAGCGAGGGACGAGCAGTACTTC
TRBV29-1	TRBJ2-1	TRBD1	few	CSGGGQGFSEQFF	TGCAGCGGGGGGGGACAGGGGTTTAGTGAGCAGTTCTTC
TRBV20-1	TRBJ1-1	NA	NA	CSASRLMNTEAFF	TGCAGTGCTAGTCGACTCATGAACACTGAAGCTTTCTTT
TRBV20-1	TRBJ2-5	NA	few	CSTHNTGHLIGETQYF	TGCAGTACACATAATACGGGACATCTGATTGGGGAGACCCAGTACTTC
TRBV10-3	TRBJ2-7	NA	NA	CAISGYGAYEQYF	TGTGCCATCAGTGGGTACGGTGCCTACGAGCAGTACTTC
TRBV7-3	TRBJ2-7	TRBD2	NA	CASSSSGPSVF	TGTGCCAGCAGCTCTAGCGGTCCCTCGGTCTTC
TRBV5-1	TRBJ2-3	NA	many	CASSLDPRGSTDTQYF	TGCGCCAGCAGCTTGGATCCCCGGGGTAGCACAGATACGCAGTATTTT
TRBV20-1	TRBJ2-3	NA	NA	CSVGGGRTDTQYF	TGCAGTGTAGGGGGAGGGCGCACAGATACGCAGTATTTT
TRBV7-2	TRBJ2-5	NA	NA	CASSLFRGIDGETQYF	TGTGCCAGCAGCTTATTCCGGGGGATTGATGGGGAGACCCAGTACTTC
TRBV29-1	TRBJ1-1	NA	NA	CSVYRDGNTEAFF	TGCAGCGTTTACAGGGATGGCAACACTGAAGCTTTCTTT
TRBV20-1	TRBJ2-1	TRBD2	NA	CSANQASGGLNEQFF	TGCAGTGCTAACCAGGCGAGCGGGGGACTGAATGAGCAGTTCTTC
TRBV3-1	TRBJ2-5	NA	NA	CASSHLLSKQETQYF	TGTGCCAGCAGCCATCTCTTGAGTAAACAAGAGACCCAGTACTTC
TRBV7-2	TRBJ2-7	NA	few	CASSTFQSGEQYF	TGTGCCAGCAGCACCTTCCAGTCGGGCGAGCAGTACTTC
TRBV11-2	TRBJ2-1	TRBD2	few	CASRPLAGGYSYNEQFF	TGTGCCAGCAGGCCCCTAGCGGGCGGATACTCCTACAATGAGCAGTTCTTC
TRBV6-2/TRBV6-3	TRBJ2-6	NA	NA	CASSYRTSGANVLTF	TGTGCCAGCAGTTACCGGACTTCTGGGGCCAACGTCCTGACTTTC
TRBV28	TRBJ1-4	NA	few	CASSPWDGRNEKLFF	TGTGCCAGCAGTCCCTGGGACGGGAGGAATGAAAAACTGTTTTTT
TRBV29-1	TRBJ2-3	TRBD2	NA	CSVLAGDTQYF	TGCAGCGTCCTAGCGGGGGATACGCAGTATTTT
TRBV12-3/TRBV12-4	TRBJ2-7	NA	NA	CASRGTFTSSYEQYF	TGTGCCAGCAGAGGGACTTTTACTAGCTCCTACGAGCAGTACTTC
TRBV12-3/TRBV12-4	TRBJ2-7	TRBD2	NA	CASSSSGGRYEQYF	TGTGCCAGCAGCAGTAGCGGGGGGAGGTACGAGCAGTACTTC
TRBV18	TRBJ2-1	TRBD2	NA	CASSPRGRGAHNEQFF	TGTGCCAGCTCACCGCGTGGGCGGGGGGCCCACAATGAGCAGTTCTTC
TRBV6-2/TRBV6-3	TRBJ2-6	NA	NA	CASSYGGGSSGANVLTF	TGTGCCAGCAGTTACGGCGGAGGGAGCTCTGGGGCCAACGTCCTGACTTTC
TRBV20-1	TRBJ2-3	TRBD2	once	CSANRRGGRDTQYF	TGCAGCGCTAATAGGCGGGGGGGCAGGGATACGCAGTATTTT
TRBV12-3/TRBV12-4	TRBJ2-1	TRBD1	NA	CASRDRAPYNEQFF	TGTGCCAGCAGAGACAGGGCCCCCTACAATGAGCAGTTCTTC
TRBV3-1	TRBJ1-1	NA	few	CASSQEGTEAFF	TGTGCCAGCAGCCAAGAGGGGACTGAAGCTTTCTTT
TRBV28	TRBJ2-1	TRBD2	NA	CAARTSNNEQFF	TGTGCAGCGAGGACTAGCAACAATGAGCAGTTCTTC
TRBV19	TRBJ2-7	NA	once	CASRREGQGAYEQYF	TGTGCCAGTAGGAGAGAGGGGCAGGGCGCCTACGAGCAGTACTTC
TRBV15	TRBJ1-1	NA	many	CATSRESTLNTEAFF	TGTGCCACCAGCAGAGAGAGTACCCTGAACACTGAAGCTTTCTTT
TRBV20-1	TRBJ2-7	NA	NA	CSARDSARSSYEQYF	TGCAGTGCTAGAGATTCGGCAAGAAGCTCCTACGAGCAGTACTTC
TRBV7-9	TRBJ1-1	NA	few	CASSPWQGNTEAFF	TGTGCCAGCAGCCCATGGCAGGGGAACACTGAAGCTTTCTTT
TRBV6-1	TRBJ2-6	NA	NA	CASIISGANVLTF	TGTGCCAGCATAATCTCTGGGGCCAACGTCCTGACTTTC
TRBV7-9	TRBJ2-1	TRBD1	NA	CASSLRQGISSEQFF	TGTGCCAGCAGCTTAAGACAGGGGATCTCCAGTGAGCAGTTCTTC
TRBV18	TRBJ2-3	NA	many	CASSPPGTDTQYF	TGTGCCAGCAGTCCCCCCGGCACAGATACGCAGTATTTT
TRBV7-2	TRBJ1-2	TRBD1	NA	CASSFRDRGSGYTF	TGTGCCAGCAGCTTCCGGGACAGGGGATCTGGCTACACCTTC
TRBV5-1	TRBJ1-1	NA	NA	CASSLDPGVNTEAFF	TGCGCCAGCAGCTTGGATCCGGGGGTGAACACTGAAGCTTTCTTT
TRBV15	TRBJ1-2	TRBD1	NA	CATQKPGQGGSGYTF	TGTGCCACTCAGAAGCCGGGACAGGGGGGAAGTGGCTACACCTTC
TRBV7-9	TRBJ2-5	NA	few	CASSPQRSQETQYF	TGTGCCAGCAGCCCGCAGCGGTCCCAAGAGACCCAGTACTTC
TRBV12-3/TRBV12-4	TRBJ2-3	TRBD2	once	CASSTLHVTGGLQGTQYF	TGTGCCAGCAGTACACTTCACGTAACGGGGGGGCTCCAGGGTACGCAGTATTTT
TRBV4-3	TRBJ2-1	NA	NA	CASSQDPSRGAAYNEQFF	TGCGCCAGCAGCCAAGACCCTTCCCGGGGGGCGGCCTACAATGAGCAGTTCTTC
TRBV12-3/TRBV12-4	TRBJ2-1	TRBD2	few	CASSLATSGTYNEQFF	TGTGCCAGCAGTTTAGCGACTAGCGGGACCTACAATGAGCAGTTCTTC
TRBV3-1	TRBJ1-2	NA	NA	CASSQERGGYTF	TGTGCCAGCAGCCAAGAGAGGGGCGGCTACACCTTC
TRBV29-1	TRBJ1-2	NA	few	CSVELIYGYTF	TGCAGCGTTGAATTGATCTATGGCTACACCTTC
TRBV7-9	TRBJ2-7	NA	NA	CASSSWADSYEQYF	TGTGCCAGCAGCTCTTGGGCGGACTCCTACGAGCAGTACTTC
TRBV9	TRBJ1-4	TRBD1	few	CASSVVPGGEKLFF	TGTGCCAGCAGCGTAGTACCAGGGGGTGAAAAACTGTTTTTT
TRBV7-2	TRBJ1-6	TRBD1	few	CASSLGDRDNSPLHF	TGTGCCAGCAGCTTGGGGGACAGAGATAATTCACCCCTCCACTTT
TRBV7-6	TRBJ2-5	NA	NA	CASSLNEVETQYF	TGTGCCAGCAGCTTAAACGAGGTGGAGACCCAGTACTTC
TRBV5-8	TRBJ1-6	NA	NA	CASSLAGFGVNSPLHF	TGTGCCAGCAGCTTGGCGGGTTTCGGGGTTAATTCACCCCTCCACTTT
TRBV20-1	TRBJ2-7	TRBD1	NA	CSARPGGSFYEQYF	TGCAGTGCTAGACCAGGGGGATCTTTCTACGAGCAGTACTTC
TRBV5-1	TRBJ2-3	NA	many	CASSLGQDTQYF	TGCGCCAGCAGCCTGGGGCAAGATACGCAGTATTTT
TRBV20-1	TRBJ1-1	NA	few	CSASGQLMNTEAFF	TGCAGTGCTTCCGGACAGCTCATGAACACTGAAGCTTTCTTT